The TCR beta chain under discussion was sequenced for a study of T cells in Graves' hyperthyroidism and ophthalmopathy (dated by TCRdb to the late 2010s). Background on the whole study: Peripheral blood was collected at initial diagnosis, before any treatment. A discovery cohort of around 98 patients, roughly 43 with Graves' ophthalmopathy and approximately 57 with stable Graves' hyperthyroidism, was used to find distinguishing TCR V-J signatures. Whether ophthalmopathy could be predicted prospectively was tested in an independent validation cohort made up of roughly 19 hyperthyroidism patients plus 17 patients who later progressed to ophthalmopathy. The 90 or so discovery patients were randomly split 7:3 into training and test sets. In addition, the study compared T-cell repertoires in thyroid tissue and in blood from six Graves' hyperthyroidism patients. Once sampling was done, hyperthyroidism patients were given methimazole at a starting dose of 30 mg daily, whereas ophthalmopathy patients were given high-dose intravenous methylprednisolone. TCR Vbeta CDR3 sequencing of 135 peripheral blood samples (under 45 ophthalmopathy, roughly 74 hyperthyroidism and around 17 progressor patients) is reported in the paper. The paper as a whole reports these results and caveats: A 13 V-J signature model separated ophthalmopathy from stable hyperthyroidism, with just over 85% sensitivity and 81% to 82% specificity in cross-validation and 80%/75% in testing. In validation, the model predicted progression to ophthalmopathy with over 60% sensitivity and 72% to 75% specificity, a median of approximately 6.7 months before onset. Sample size was not statistically predetermined, and investigators were not blinded to group allocation. Most expanded thyroid clonotypes (frequency above 0.001) were also detected in blood, a finding suggesting that blood repertoires may reflect thyroid immune responses.

Stable Graves' hyperthyroidism was defined as no progression to ophthalmopathy during 18 months of follow-up. The hyperthyroidism patients were between 18 and 65 years old and newly diagnosed, with a disease duration of less than 2 months. The study excluded patients with uncontrolled infections, other autoimmune diseases, pregnancy or lactation. Clinical symptoms, serum thyroxine and TRAb, thyroid ultrasound, and orbital computed tomography formed the basis for the diagnoses. PBMCs were separated from over 9 ml of fresh peripheral blood using Ficoll-Paque density gradient centrifugation. Trizol reagent was used to extract total RNA, and RNA quality was then checked on an Agilent 2100 Bioanalyzer. Concerning this clonotype: The antigen it recognizes is unknown. Just one base apart from a much larger clone, this may be a read error.

Amplification of TCR beta CDR3 regions was carried out from RNA transcripts. For the first round of RT-PCR on the TCR CDR3, the HTBI primer set was used together with the Qiagen OneStep RT-PCR kit. A second multiplex PCR round built the libraries, followed by size selection and purification. Sequencing of the libraries was done on an Illumina HiSeq2000 using paired-end 100 bp reads. In the paper's pipeline: SOAPnuke was used to process the raw data, removing reads that contained adapters or uncalled bases, had a mean Phred below 15, or lacked an exact match to the constant primer or identifier. High-quality paired reads were merged with COPE v1.2.5, and unique nucleotide sequences were defined as clonotypes. Clonotypes were aligned to IMGT TRBV, TRBD and TRBJ reference segments using MiTCR v1.1. Analysis was restricted to V-J combinations with a frequency above 0.0001, which covered just over 98% of repertoires. The TCS score was defined as the ratio of F50 (clonal expansion) to E x V (chaos), calculated using BLOSUM62-based TCRdist between CDR3 peptides within each V-J. Welch's t-statistics and random forest reduced 500 to 650 V-J features to fewer than 15, which were used in a naive Bayes classifier (R e1071). TCRdb's own reprocessing of the public reads used fastp at Q25 and MiXCR and kept productive beta chains. Under each unique CDR3 protein, matching rows form one entry showing the most common genes and DNA. Here the V and J calls rest on TCRdb's processing, not on the authors' analysis. This sample lists 250,000 to 300,000 distinct CDR3 sequences; roughly 15% were detected once. The ten largest clones add up to roughly 7.9% of the sample.

Ends trimmed: V by 5 bases, J by 12 bases; bases unmatched to a gene: 11. The CDR3 goes from the cysteine to the phenylalanine over 14 residues. Only the CDR3 region is kept as DNA, spanning 42 bases read in frame from base 1. Based on the germline V gene (reference sequence), the CDR1 and CDR2 sequences are SEHNR and FQNEAQ. The sequencing sample was made of blood. The clonotype was recovered from a woman aged 40-49 years with Graves' hyperthyroidism. In this chain, TRBV7-9 is recombined with TRBJ2-1; TRBD2 fits 9 bases in the junction. The nucleotides are TGTGCCAGCAGCCAAATTAGCGGGAGTTATGGGCAGTTCTTC. Its protein reads: CASSQISGSYGQFF.